This T cell receptor (beta chain) was sequenced for a study of T cells in Graves' hyperthyroidism and ophthalmopathy. Study background: Peripheral blood collection took place at initial diagnosis, before any treatment. Study-level points and caveats: Researchers found most expanded thyroid clonotypes above 0.001 in blood as well.

Amplification yielded TCR beta CDR3 regions, with RNA transcripts as the source. An initial round of RT-PCR targeting the TCR CDR3 relied on the HTBI primer set. TCRdb called the multiplex PCR reads again in MiXCR, with one record for every CDR3 protein. This sample has around 530,000 distinct CDR3 sequences; under 20% occur once, and the top ten carry approximately 16%. In this sample, this clonotype turned up a few times. Its antigen remains unidentified. Input material: blood. This sequence was found in a woman aged 18 to 35 with Graves' ophthalmopathy.

Here the CDR3 reads CASTLTGGSPLHF. CDR3 DNA sequence: TGTGCCAGCACCTTGACAGGGGGTTCACCCCTCCACTTT. The gene calls are TRBV11-2 and TRBJ1-6, with 9 nucleotides matching TRBD1. CDR3 length: 13 amino acids. CDR1 is SGHAT, CDR2 FQNNGV, per germline. The junction had 4 bases not matched to a gene; V was cut back by 7 bases and J by 9 bases.